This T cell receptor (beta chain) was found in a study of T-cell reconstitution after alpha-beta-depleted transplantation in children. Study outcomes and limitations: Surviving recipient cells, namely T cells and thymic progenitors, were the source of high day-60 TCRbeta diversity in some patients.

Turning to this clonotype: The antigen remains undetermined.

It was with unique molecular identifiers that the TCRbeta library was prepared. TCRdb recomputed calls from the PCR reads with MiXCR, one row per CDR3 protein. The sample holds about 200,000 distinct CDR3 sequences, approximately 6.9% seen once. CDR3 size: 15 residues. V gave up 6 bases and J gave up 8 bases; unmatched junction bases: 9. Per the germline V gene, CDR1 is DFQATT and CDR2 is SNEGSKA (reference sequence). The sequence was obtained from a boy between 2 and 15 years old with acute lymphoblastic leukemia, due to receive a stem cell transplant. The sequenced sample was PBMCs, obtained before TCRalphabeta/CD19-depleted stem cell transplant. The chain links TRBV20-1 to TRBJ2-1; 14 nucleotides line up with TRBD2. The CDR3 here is CSAGLAGVFVDEQFF. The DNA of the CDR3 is TGCAGTGCGGGACTAGCGGGGGTTTTTGTGGATGAGCAGTTCTTC.